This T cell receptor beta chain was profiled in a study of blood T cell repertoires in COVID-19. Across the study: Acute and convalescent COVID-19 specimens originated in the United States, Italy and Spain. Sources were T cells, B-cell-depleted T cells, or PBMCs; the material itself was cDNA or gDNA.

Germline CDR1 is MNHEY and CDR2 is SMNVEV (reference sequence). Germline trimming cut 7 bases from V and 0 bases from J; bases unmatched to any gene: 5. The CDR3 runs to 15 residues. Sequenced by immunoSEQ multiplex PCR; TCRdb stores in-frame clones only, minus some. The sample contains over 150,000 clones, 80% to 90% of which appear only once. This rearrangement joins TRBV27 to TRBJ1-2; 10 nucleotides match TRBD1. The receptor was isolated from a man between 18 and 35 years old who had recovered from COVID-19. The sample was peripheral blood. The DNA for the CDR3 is TGTGCCAGCATGGGACAGGGGAAAACTAACTATGGCTACACCTTC. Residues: CASMGQGKTNYGYTF.